The TCR beta chain described here comes from a study of blood T cell repertoires in COVID-19. Background on the study: From T cells, B-cell-depleted T cells, or PBMCs came the material, which was cDNA or gDNA.

Germline assignment: CDR1 LGHDT and CDR2 YNNKEL (reference sequence). This CDR3 is built from 13 residues. Trimming left V 3 bases short and J 3 bases short, with 8 bases between. Original processing methods: The assay estimated nucleated cells by amplifying reference gene primers. TCRdb keeps only in-frame clones here, not all; method: immunoSEQ multiplex PCR. V, J and clone size are taken as reported in that table, and D and trimming were inferred from the DNA itself. The table lists 120,000 or so clones, around 85% of them singletons. Seattle enrolled patients during active infection and tracked them longitudinally.

The TCR comes from a man under 40 with COVID-19, enrolled during active disease. The gene calls are TRBV3-1 (or the pseudogene TRBV3-2) and TRBJ1-2, with no clear D. The sequencing sample was made of peripheral blood. In DNA, the CDR3 is TGTGCCAGCAGCCACTCCGGGGACTATGGCTACACCTTC. This codes for CASSHSGDYGYTF.